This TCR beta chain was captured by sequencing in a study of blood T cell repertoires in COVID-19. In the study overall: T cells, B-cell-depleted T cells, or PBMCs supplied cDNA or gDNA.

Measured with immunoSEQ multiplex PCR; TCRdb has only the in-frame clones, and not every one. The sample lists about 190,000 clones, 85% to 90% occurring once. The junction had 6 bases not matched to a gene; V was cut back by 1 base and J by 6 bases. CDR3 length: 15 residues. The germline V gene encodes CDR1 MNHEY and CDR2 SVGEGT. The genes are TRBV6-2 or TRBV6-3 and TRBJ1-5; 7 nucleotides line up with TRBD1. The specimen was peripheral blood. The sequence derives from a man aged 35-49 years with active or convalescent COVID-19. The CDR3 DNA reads TGTGCCAGCAGTTACTTGACAGGGTATAGTCAGCCCCAGCATTTT. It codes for CASSYLTGYSQPQHF.